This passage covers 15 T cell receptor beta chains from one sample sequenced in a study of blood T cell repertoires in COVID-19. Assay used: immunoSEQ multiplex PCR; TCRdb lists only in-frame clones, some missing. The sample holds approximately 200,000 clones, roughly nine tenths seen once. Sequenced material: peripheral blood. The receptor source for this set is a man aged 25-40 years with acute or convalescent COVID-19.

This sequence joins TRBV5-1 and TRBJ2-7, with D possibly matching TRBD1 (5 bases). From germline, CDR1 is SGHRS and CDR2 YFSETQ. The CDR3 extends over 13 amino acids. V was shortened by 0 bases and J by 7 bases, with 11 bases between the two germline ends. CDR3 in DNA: TGCGCCAGCAGCTTGGAGGGGTTACGAGAGCAGTACTTC. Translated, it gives CASSLEGLREQYF.

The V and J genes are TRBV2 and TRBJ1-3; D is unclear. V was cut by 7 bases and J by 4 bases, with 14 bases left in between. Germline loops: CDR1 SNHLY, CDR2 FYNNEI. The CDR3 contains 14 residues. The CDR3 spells CASTSLAAGNTIYF. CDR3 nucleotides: TGTGCCAGCACCTCCTTGGCGGCGGGAAACACCATATATTTT.

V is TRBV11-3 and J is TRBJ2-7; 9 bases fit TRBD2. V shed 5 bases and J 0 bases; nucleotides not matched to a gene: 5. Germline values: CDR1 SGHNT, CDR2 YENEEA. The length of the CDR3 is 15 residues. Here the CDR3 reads CASSRHSGSSYEQYF. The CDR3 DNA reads TGTGCCAGCAGCCGTCATAGCGGGAGCTCCTACGAGCAGTACTTC.

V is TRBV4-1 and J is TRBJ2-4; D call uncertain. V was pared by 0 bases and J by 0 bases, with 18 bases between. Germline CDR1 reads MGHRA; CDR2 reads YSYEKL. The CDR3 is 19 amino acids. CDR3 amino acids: CASSQDLASKFIAKNIQYF. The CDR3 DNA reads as TGCGCCAGCAGCCAAGATTTGGCCAGTAAATTTATAGCCAAAAACATTCAGTACTTC.

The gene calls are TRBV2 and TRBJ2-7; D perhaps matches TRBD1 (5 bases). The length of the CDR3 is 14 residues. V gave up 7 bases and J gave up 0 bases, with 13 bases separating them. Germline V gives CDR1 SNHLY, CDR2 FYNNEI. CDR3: CASIGVGPSYEQYF. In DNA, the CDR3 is TGTGCCAGCATTGGCGTGGGGCCCTCCTACGAGCAGTACTTC.

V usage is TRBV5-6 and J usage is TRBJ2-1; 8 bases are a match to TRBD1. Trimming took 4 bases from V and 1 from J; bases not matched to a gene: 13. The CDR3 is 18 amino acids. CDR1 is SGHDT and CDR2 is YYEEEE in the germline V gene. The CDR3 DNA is TGTGCCAGCAGCCCGGGACAGGCGCGTCTTCTATCCTACAATGAGCAGTTCTTC. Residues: CASSPGQARLLSYNEQFF.

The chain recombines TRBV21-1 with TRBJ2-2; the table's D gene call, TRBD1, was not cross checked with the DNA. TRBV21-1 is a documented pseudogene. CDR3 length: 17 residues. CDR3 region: CASSKEEKDRNTGELFF. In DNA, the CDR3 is TGTGCCAGCAGCAAAGAGGAAAAGGACAGGAACACCGGGGAGCTGTTTTTT.

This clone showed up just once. The CDR3 is CSVGVAGGQVGELFF. CDR3 coding DNA: TGCAGCGTTGGGGTCGCGGGAGGACAGGTCGGGGAGCTGTTTTTT. The gene calls are TRBV29-1 and TRBJ2-2, with D maybe TRBD2 (8 bases). The V and J ends lost 4 bases and 7 bases respectively, with 19 bases between them. Germline lookup yields CDR1 SQVTM and CDR2 ANQGSEA. The length of the CDR3 is 15 residues.

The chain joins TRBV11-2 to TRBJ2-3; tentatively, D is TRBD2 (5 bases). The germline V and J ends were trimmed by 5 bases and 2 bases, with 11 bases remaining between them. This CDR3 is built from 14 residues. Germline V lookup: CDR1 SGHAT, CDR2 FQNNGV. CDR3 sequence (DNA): TGTGCCAGCAGCCGTAGCGTGAACACAGATACGCAGTATTTT. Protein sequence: CASSRSVNTDTQYF.

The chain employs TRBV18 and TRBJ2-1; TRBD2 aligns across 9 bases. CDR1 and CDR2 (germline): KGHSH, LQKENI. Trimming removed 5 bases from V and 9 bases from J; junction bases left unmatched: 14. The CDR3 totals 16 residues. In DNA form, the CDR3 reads TGTGCCAGCTCATCTCTCGCCGCGGGGGGGCAAAGTGAGCAGTTCTTC. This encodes CASSSLAAGGQSEQFF. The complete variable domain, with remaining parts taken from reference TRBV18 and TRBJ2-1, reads NAGVMQNPRHLVRRRGQEARLRCSPMKGHSHVYWYRQLPEEGLKFMVYLQKENIIDESGMPKERFSAEFPKEGPSILRIQQVVRGDSAAYFCASSSLAAGGQSEQFFGPGTRLTVL.

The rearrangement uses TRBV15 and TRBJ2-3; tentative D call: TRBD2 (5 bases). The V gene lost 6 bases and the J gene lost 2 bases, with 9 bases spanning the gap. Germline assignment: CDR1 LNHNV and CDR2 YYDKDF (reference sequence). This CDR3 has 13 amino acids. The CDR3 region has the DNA TGTGCCACCAGAGGGAGATACACAGATACGCAGTATTTT. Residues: CATRGRYTDTQYF.

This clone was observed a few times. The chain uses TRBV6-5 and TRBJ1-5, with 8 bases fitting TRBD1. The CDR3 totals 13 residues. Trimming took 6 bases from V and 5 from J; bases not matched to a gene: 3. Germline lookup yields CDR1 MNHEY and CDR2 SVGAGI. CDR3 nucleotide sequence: TGTGCCAGCAGCAACAGGGGGGATCAGCCCCAGCATTTT. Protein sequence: CASSNRGDQPQHF.

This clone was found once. CDR3 sequence (DNA): TGTGCCAGCAGTGAAACAGGGACCTCTGGAAACACCATATATTTT. It is translated as CASSETGTSGNTIYF. The chain is built from TRBV6-1 and TRBJ1-3, with D possibly being TRBD1 (6 bases). Germline CDR1 is MNHNS and CDR2 is SASEGT. The CDR3 consists of 15 residues. V was clipped by 2 bases and J by 0 bases, with 8 bases between them.

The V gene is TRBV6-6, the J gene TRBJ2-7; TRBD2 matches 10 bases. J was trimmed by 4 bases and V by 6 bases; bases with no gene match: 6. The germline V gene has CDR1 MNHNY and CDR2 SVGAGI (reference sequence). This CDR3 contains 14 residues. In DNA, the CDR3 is TGTGCCAGCAGCCCTAGCGGGAGAGGTTACGAGCAGTACTTC. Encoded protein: CASSPSGRGYEQYF.

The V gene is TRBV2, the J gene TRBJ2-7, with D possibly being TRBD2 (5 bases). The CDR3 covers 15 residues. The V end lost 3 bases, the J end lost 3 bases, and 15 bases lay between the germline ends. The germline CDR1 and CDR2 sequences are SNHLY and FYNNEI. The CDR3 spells CASSDQRRIDYEQYF. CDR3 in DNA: TGTGCCAGCAGTGACCAAAGGAGGATTGACTACGAGCAGTACTTC. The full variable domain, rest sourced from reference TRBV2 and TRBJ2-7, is EPEVTQTPSHQVTQMGQEVILRCVPISNHLYFYWYRQILGQKVEFLVSFYNNEISEKSEIFDDQFSVERPDGSNFTLKIRSTKLEDSAMYFCASSDQRRIDYEQYFGPGTRLTVT.